This T cell receptor beta chain was found in a study of regulatory T cells in long-lasting Graves disease. Study context: Antithyroid drug exposure in newly diagnosed Graves' patients had lasted under 3 months.

This clonotype was observed many times. Specified time point: newly diagnosed GD, antithyroid drugs for less than 3 months. The TCR library used RNA extracted from PBMCs. In building TCR beta libraries, iRepertoire HTBI primers were used together with Arm-PCR of CDR3 regions. One entry per CDR3 protein results from TCRdb running MiXCR on the multiplex PCR reads. The data contain approximately 270,000 distinct CDR3 sequences, 15% to 20% of them singletons. J lost 2 bases, V lost 2 bases, and 8 bases had no gene match. Per germline, CDR1 SGHDT and CDR2 YYEEEE. The length of the CDR3 is 17 residues. This sample was shared with a second study, whose subject was T cells in Graves' hyperthyroidism and ophthalmopathy. This second report adds: The HTBI set primed first-round TCR CDR3 RT-PCR.

This chain connects TRBV5-6 to TRBJ2-2, with 8 nucleotides matching TRBD2. The clonotype originates from a woman aged 25-40 years with Graves disease. The specimen was peripheral blood mononuclear cells (PBMCs), collected at new diagnosis, from a patient treated with antithyroid drugs. The CDR3 reads CASSLSVAGYNTGELFF. For the CDR3, the DNA is TGTGCCAGCAGCTTATCCGTAGCGGGATATAACACCGGGGAGCTGTTTTTT.